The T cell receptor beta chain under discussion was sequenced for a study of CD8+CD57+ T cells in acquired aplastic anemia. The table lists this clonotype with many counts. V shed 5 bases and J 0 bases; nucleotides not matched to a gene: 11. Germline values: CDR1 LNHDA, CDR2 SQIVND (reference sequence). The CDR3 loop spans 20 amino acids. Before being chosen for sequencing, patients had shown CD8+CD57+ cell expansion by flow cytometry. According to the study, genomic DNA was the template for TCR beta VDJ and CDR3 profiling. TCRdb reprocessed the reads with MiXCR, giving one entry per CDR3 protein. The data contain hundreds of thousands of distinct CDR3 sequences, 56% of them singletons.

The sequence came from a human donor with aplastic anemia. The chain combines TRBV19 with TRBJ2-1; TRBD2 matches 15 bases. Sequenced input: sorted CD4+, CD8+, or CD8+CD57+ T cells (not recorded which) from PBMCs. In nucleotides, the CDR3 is TGTGCCAGTAGTCCTCGGGGACTAGCGGGGGGCCCGAGCTCCTACAATGAGCAGTTCTTC. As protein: CASSPRGLAGGPSSYNEQFF.